The 2 T cell receptor beta chains reported below all come from one sample, sequenced in a study of T cells in Graves' hyperthyroidism and ophthalmopathy. Regions amplified from RNA transcripts were the TCR beta CDR3 regions. RT-PCR in the first round (using the HTBI primer set) targeted the TCR CDR3. A single record per CDR3 protein comes from TCRdb applying MiXCR to the multiplex PCR reads. The table lists approximately 480,000 distinct CDR3 sequences, roughly 20% of them singletons. The specimen sequenced was blood. These receptors were taken from a man younger than 35 with Graves' hyperthyroidism.

This clonotype has a handful of counts. The chain employs TRBV20-1 and TRBJ1-5; D is perhaps TRBD1 (5 bases). The CDR3 consists of 13 residues. The germline V gene encodes CDR1 DFQATT and CDR2 SNEGSKA (reference sequence). With 0 bases removed from V and 7 bases from J, the gap between germline ends came to 10 bases. The CDR3 spells CSARELGGQPQHF. The DNA of the CDR3 is TGCAGTGCTAGAGAATTGGGGGGGCAGCCCCAGCATTTT.

On this clonotype: This may stem from a read error, because a much larger clone lies one nucleotide away. The J gene is TRBJ1-3, the V gene TRBV7-9; D gene unclear. Germline V gene lookup returns CDR1 SEHNR and CDR2 FQNEAQ (reference sequence). There are 13 residues in the CDR3. The CDR3 bases are TGTGCCAGCAGCTCCCAGTTGGGAAACACCGTATATTTT. This sequence encodes CASSSQLGNTVYF.